Following are 3 T cell receptor beta chains from one sample sequenced in a study of blood T cell repertoires in COVID-19 (dated by TCRdb to the early 2020s). The receptor library was made with the immunoSEQ multiplex PCR assay. TCRdb limited this immuneACCESS table to in-frame rearrangements with V and J called. A share of clones is missing; checked studies link under half to unresolved V genes, and the rest is unexplained. This sample comprises 100,000 to 120,000 clones, approximately 85% of them detected only once. The top ten constitute 4.1% of the sample. Material: peripheral blood. The source is a man aged 45-60 years with acute or convalescent COVID-19.

The chain couples TRBV27 to TRBJ2-7, with unresolved D. The CDR3 covers 13 residues. Germline-derived CDR1 and CDR2 are MNHEY and SMNVEV (reference sequence). Trimming removed 5 bases from V and 0 bases from J, with 8 bases in between. CDR3: CASSDYISYEQYF. In DNA form, the CDR3 reads TGTGCCAGCAGTGATTACATCTCCTACGAGCAGTACTTC.

V gene TRBV6-5 combines with J gene TRBJ1-2; 9 bases map to TRBD1. The V segment lost 4 bases and the J segment 4 bases; nucleotides outside the gene matches: 10. There are 16 residues in the CDR3. CDR1 MNHEY and CDR2 SVGAGI come from the germline V gene. CDR3 amino acids: CASSSRTGAVGYGYTF. In DNA form, the CDR3 reads TGTGCCAGCAGTTCTAGGACAGGGGCAGTTGGCTATGGCTACACCTTC.

The CDR3 nucleotides read TGTGCCAGCAGCTTACAGAGGGCGGCTGAAGCTTTCTTT. Protein product: CASSLQRAAEAFF. V and J are TRBV7-3 and TRBJ1-1, with D unclear. The CDR3 has 13 residues. Germline CDR1 reads SGHTA; CDR2 reads FQGTGA. Trimming shortened V by 2 bases and J by 6 bases, and 10 bases separated the two germline ends. The full variable domain, its missing parts supplied by reference TRBV7-3 and TRBJ1-1, is GAGVSQTPSNKVTEKGKYVELRCDPISGHTALYWYRQSLGQGPEFLIYFQGTGAADDSGLPNDRFFAVRPEGSVSTLKIQRTERGDSAVYLCASSLQRAAEAFFGQGTRLTVV.